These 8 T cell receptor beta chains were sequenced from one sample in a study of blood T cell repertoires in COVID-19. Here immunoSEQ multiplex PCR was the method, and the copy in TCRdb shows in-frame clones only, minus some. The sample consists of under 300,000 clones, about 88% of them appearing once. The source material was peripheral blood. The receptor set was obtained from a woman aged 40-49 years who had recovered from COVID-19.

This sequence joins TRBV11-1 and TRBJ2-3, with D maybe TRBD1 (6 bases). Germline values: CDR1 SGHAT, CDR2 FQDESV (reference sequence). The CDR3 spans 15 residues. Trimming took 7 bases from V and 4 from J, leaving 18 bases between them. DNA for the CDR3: TGTGCCAGCACCACAAGAGGGAAGGGGGCAGATACGCAGTATTTT. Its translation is CASTTRGKGADTQYF.

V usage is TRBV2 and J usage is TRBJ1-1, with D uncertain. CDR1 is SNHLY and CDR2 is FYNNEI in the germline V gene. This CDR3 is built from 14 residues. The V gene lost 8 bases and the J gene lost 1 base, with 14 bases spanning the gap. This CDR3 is CASGTGFRNTEAFF. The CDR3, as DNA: TGTGCCAGCGGTACGGGGTTTAGGAACACTGAAGCTTTCTTT.

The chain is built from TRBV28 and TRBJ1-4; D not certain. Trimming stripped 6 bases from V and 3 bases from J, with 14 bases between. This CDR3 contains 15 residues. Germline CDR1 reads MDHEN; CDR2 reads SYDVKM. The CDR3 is CASRRSSAANEKLFF. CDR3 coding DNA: TGTGCCAGCAGACGATCCAGCGCGGCTAATGAAAAACTGTTTTTT.

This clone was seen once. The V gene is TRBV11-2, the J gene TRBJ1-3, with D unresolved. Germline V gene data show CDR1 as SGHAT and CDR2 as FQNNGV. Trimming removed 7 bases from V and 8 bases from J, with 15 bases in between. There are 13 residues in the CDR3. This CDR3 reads CASTSTAWDTIYF. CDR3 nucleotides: TGTGCCAGCACCTCCACAGCCTGGGACACCATATATTTT.

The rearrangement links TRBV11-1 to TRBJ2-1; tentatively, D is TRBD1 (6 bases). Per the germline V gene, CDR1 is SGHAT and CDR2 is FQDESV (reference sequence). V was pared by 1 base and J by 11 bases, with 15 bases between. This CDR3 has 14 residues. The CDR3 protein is CASSLGDTVKKQFF. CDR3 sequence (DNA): TGTGCCAGCAGCTTAGGGGACACCGTGAAAAAGCAGTTCTTC.

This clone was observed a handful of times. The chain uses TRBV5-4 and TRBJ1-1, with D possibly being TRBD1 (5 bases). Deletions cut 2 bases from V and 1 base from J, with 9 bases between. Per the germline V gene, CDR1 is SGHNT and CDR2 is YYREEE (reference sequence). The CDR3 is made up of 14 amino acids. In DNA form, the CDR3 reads TGTGCCAGCAGCTTAGGGGCAGAGAACACTGAAGCTTTCTTT. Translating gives CASSLGAENTEAFF.

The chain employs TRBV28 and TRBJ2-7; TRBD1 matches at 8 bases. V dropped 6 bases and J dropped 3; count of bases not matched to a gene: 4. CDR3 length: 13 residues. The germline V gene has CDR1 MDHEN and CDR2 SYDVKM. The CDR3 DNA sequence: TGTGCCAGCAGACGACAGGGGAACTACGAGCAGTACTTC. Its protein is CASRRQGNYEQYF. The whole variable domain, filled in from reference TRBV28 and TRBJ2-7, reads DVKVTQSSRYLVKRTGEKVFLECVQDMDHENMFWYRQDPGLGLRLIYFSYDVKMKEKGDIPEGYSVSREKKERFSLILESASTNQTSMYLCASRRQGNYEQYFGPGTRLTVT.

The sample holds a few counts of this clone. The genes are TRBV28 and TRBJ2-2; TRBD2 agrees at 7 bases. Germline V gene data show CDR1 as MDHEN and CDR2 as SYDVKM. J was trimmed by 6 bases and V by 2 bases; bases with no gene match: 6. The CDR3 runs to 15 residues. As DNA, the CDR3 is TGTGCCAGCAGTTTACGGCCGGCGGGGGCCGGGGAGCTGTTTTTT. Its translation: CASSLRPAGAGELFF.